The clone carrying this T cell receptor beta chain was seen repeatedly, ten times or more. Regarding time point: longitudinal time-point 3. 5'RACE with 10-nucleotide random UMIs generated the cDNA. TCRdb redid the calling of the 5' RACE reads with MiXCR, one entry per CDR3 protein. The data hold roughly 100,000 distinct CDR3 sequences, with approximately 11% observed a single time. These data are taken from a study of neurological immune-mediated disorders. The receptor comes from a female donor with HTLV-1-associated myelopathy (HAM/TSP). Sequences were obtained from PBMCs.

This chain's CDR3 is CASSLVGGASYEQYF. Written as DNA, the CDR3 is TGTGCCAGCAGCTTGGTAGGGGGGGCCTCCTACGAGCAGTACTTC. The chain links TRBV5-6 to TRBJ2-7, with D perhaps TRBD2 (7 bases). V lost 0 bases, J lost 0 bases, and 10 bases lay in between. This CDR3 is 15 amino acids long. The V gene's germline CDR1 is SGHDT and CDR2 YYEEEE.